This TCR beta chain is drawn from a study of CD8+ T cells in alopecia areata. Study overall: Treatment of the treated patients consisted of oral tofacitinib, 5 to 10 mg twice daily.

The sequencing template was cDNA reverse transcribed from extracted RNA. Profiling relied on immunoSEQ multiplex PCR, and the TCRdb table lists in-frame clones only, not all of them. The data contain hundreds of thousands of clones, about three fifths of them seen just once; the ten biggest clones take up roughly 0.88%. As for treatment: oral pan-JAK inhibitor, 5-10 mg twice daily. The CDR3 contains 14 residues. The V gene's germline CDR1 is SGHTA and CDR2 FQGNSA. The V end lost 1 base, the J end lost 0 bases, and 7 bases lay between the germline ends. As regards this clone: This CDR3 is also generated by other DNA sequences in the sample.

This material consisted of CD4+ T cells sorted from blood, taken around week 54, from a patient treated with tofacitinib. V usage is TRBV7-2 and J usage is TRBJ2-7; no definite D call. The sequence derives from a human donor with alopecia areata. CDR3 in DNA: TGTGCCAGCAGCTTAGAGGGCAGCTCCTACGAGCAGTACTTC. Protein: CASSLEGSSYEQYF.